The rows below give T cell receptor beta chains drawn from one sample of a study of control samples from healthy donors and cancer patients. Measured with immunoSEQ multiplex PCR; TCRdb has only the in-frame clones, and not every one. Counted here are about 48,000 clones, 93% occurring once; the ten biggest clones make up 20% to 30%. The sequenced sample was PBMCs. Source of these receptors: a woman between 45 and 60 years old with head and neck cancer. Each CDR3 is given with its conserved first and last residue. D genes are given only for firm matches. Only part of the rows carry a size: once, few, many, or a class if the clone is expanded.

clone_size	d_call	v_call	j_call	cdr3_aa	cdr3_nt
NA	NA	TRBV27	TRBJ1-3	CASSYSGNTIYF	TGTGCCAGCAGCTACTCTGGAAACACCATATATTTT
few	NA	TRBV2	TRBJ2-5	CASSLTGFEETQYF	TGTGCCAGCAGTTTAACAGGGTTTGAGGAGACCCAGTACTTC
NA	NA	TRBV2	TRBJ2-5	CASRYQETQYF	TGTGCCAGCAGGTATCAAGAGACCCAGTACTTC
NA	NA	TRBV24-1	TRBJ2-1	CATSERTYNEQFF	TGTGCCACCAGTGAAAGGACCTACAATGAGCAGTTCTTC
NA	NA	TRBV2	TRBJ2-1	CASSVIGGPDQFF	TGTGCCAGCAGTGTTATCGGGGGGCCGGACCAGTTCTTC
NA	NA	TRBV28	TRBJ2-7	CASSLRYEQYF	TGTGCCAGCAGTTTACGCTACGAGCAGTACTTC
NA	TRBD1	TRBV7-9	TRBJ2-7	CASSVGTGVDEQYF	TGTGCCAGCAGCGTGGGGACAGGGGTGGACGAGCAGTACTTC
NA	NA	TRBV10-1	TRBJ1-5	CASSEGRGTAQHF	TGCGCCAGCAGTGAAGGCCGAGGCACGGCCCAGCATTTT
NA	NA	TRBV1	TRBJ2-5	CTSSQDLAGGIQETQYF	TGCACCAGCAGCCAAGATCTGGCGGGGGGGATCCAAGAGACCCAGTACTTC
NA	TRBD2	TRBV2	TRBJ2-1	CASSEQGLAGVGEQFF	TGTGCCAGCAGTGAACAGGGACTAGCGGGAGTTGGTGAGCAGTTCTTC
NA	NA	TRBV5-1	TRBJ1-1	CASSLTAEITEAFF	TGCGCCAGCAGCTTGACCGCCGAAATCACTGAAGCTTTCTTT
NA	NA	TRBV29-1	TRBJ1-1	CSVIPSQGRGTEAFF	TGCAGCGTTATCCCGAGCCAGGGAAGGGGCACTGAAGCTTTCTTT
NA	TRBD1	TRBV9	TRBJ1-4	CASSPGGANEKLFF	TGTGCCAGCAGCCCAGGGGGCGCAAATGAAAAACTGTTTTTT
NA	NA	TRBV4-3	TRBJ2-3	CASSQGYSTDTQYF	TGCGCCAGCAGCCAGGGCTATAGCACAGATACGCAGTATTTT
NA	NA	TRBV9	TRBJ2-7	CASSVGTTSEQYF	TGTGCCAGCAGCGTAGGGACCACTAGCGAGCAGTACTTC
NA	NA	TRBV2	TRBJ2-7	CASSVGVQKSYEQYF	TGTGCCAGCAGTGTGGGGGTGCAGAAGTCCTACGAGCAGTACTTC
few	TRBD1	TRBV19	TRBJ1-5	CASSSPDRGAQPQHF	TGTGCCAGTAGTTCCCCTGACAGGGGCGCTCAGCCCCAGCATTTT
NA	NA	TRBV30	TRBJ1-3	CAWRWGGPGNTIYF	TGTGCCTGGAGATGGGGGGGACCTGGAAACACCATATATTTT
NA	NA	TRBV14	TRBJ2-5	CASSQGLGSIQETQYF	TGTGCCAGCAGCCAAGGGTTAGGGAGCATACAAGAGACCCAGTACTTC
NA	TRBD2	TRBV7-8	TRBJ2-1	CASSTFSGSSNNEQFF	TGTGCCAGCAGCACGTTCAGCGGGAGCTCTAACAATGAGCAGTTCTTC
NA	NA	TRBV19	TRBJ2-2	CASSIMKGFPTGELFF	TGTGCCAGTAGTATAATGAAGGGGTTCCCCACCGGGGAGCTGTTTTTT
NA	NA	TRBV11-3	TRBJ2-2	CASSLDDPGELFF	TGTGCCAGCAGCTTAGATGACCCCGGGGAGCTGTTTTTT
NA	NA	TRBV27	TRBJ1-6	CASSFKGTPLHF	TGTGCCAGCAGTTTTAAGGGTACACCCCTCCACTTT
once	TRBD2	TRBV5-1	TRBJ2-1	CASSLAGGGARNEQFF	TGCGCCAGCAGCTTGGCCGGCGGGGGGGCCAGAAATGAGCAGTTCTTC
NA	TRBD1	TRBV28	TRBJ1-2	CASSSSFPRTGVTNYGYTF	TGTGCCAGCAGTTCTTCCTTCCCTAGGACAGGGGTAACTAACTATGGCTACACCTTC
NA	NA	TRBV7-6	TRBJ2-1	CASSLSGRPYNEQFF	TGTGCCAGCAGCTTAAGCGGCCGCCCCTACAATGAGCAGTTCTTC
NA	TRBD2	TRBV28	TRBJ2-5	CASSVGGQETQYF	TGTGCCAGCAGCGTGGGGGGGCAAGAGACCCAGTACTTC
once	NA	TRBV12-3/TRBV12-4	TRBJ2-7	CASSLGLPYEQYF	TGTGCCAGCAGTTTAGGGCTCCCCTACGAGCAGTACTTC
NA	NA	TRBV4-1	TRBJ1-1	CASSHLQGGDTEAFF	TGCGCCAGCAGCCACCTACAGGGTGGGGACACTGAAGCTTTCTTT
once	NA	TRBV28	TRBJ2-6	CASSLFDSDLGSGANVLTF	TGTGCCAGCAGTTTATTCGACTCCGACCTAGGCTCTGGGGCCAACGTCCTGACTTTC
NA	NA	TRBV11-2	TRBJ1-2	CASSLDRASGYTF	TGTGCCAGCAGCTTAGATCGTGCAAGTGGCTACACCTTC
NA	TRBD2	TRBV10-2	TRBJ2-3	CASKGAGGVGTDTQYF	TGCGCCAGCAAAGGTGCGGGGGGGGTTGGCACAGATACGCAGTATTTT
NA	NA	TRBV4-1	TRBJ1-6	CASSQATLSGSPLHF	TGCGCCAGCAGCCAAGCGACTTTATCAGGTTCACCCCTCCACTTT
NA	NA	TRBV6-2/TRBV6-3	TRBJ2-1	CASSFTGNAYNEQFF	TGTGCCAGCAGTTTCACAGGGAATGCCTACAATGAGCAGTTCTTC